Following are 15 T cell receptor beta chains from one sample sequenced in a study of blood T cell repertoires in COVID-19. TCRdb's table, derived via immunoSEQ multiplex PCR, lists solely in-frame clones and lacks some. The sample carries around 250,000 clones, 86% recorded once. Sequencing was performed on peripheral blood. The receptors shown here come from a man between 18 and 35 years old with active or convalescent COVID-19.

This clone appeared a few times. The V call is TRBV10-3, the J call TRBJ1-4, with 7 bases identical to TRBD1. Germline CDR1 and CDR2: ENHRY and SYGVKD. The CDR3 totals 15 residues. The J segment lost 6 bases and the V segment lost 2 bases, leaving 6 bases of the junction unmatched. The CDR3 nucleotides are TGTGCCATCAGTGAGGAAAGGCAGGGGGATGAAAAACTGTTTTTT. Its translation: CAISEERQGDEKLFF.

The chain employs TRBV24-1 and TRBJ1-2, with 8 positions matching TRBD1. From germline, CDR1 is KGHDR and CDR2 SFDVKD. This CDR3 comprises 13 residues. J lost 14 bases, V lost 2 bases, and 9 bases had no gene match. The CDR3 protein is CATSDSGQGMMTF. The CDR3 nucleotides are TGTGCCACCAGTGATTCAGGACAGGGTATGATGACCTTC.

In DNA, the CDR3 is TGTGCCAGCAGCCCCATCCCGGGAGGCCAAGAGACCCAGTACTTC. Translated: CASSPIPGGQETQYF. The chain links TRBV7-6 to TRBJ2-5; 7 bases align to TRBD2. The CDR3 sequence is 15 residues long. Germline CDR1 is SGHVS and CDR2 is FNYEAQ. J gave up 1 base and V 5 bases, and 7 bases lay outside the gene matches.

V and J are TRBV4-2 and TRBJ1-3; the D gene is possibly TRBD1 (6 bases). Trimming shortened V by 2 bases and J by 0 bases, and 17 bases separated the two germline ends. This CDR3 region has 18 residues. In germline, CDR1 is LGHNA, CDR2 YNFKEQ. CDR3 protein: CASSQLTTGSASGNTIYF. The CDR3 coding sequence is TGTGCCAGCAGCCAACTTACGACAGGATCGGCCTCTGGAAACACCATATATTTT.

The rearrangement uses TRBV30 and TRBJ1-1, with a possible D match to TRBD1 (5 bases). Germline CDR1 GTSNPN, CDR2 SVGIG (reference sequence). The CDR3 totals 12 residues. Trimming stripped 5 bases from V and 6 bases from J, with 13 bases between. The chain's CDR3 is CAWQGIIPEAFF. The CDR3 DNA sequence: TGTGCCTGGCAGGGAATCATCCCTGAAGCTTTCTTT.

The gene calls are TRBV2 and TRBJ1-6, with 12 positions matching TRBD1. The germline V gene has CDR1 SNHLY and CDR2 FYNNEI. The CDR3 is made up of 15 amino acids. V lost 6 bases, J lost 9 bases, and 6 bases stayed unmatched. CDR3 amino acids: CASSGKGQGASPLHF. In DNA form, the CDR3 reads TGTGCCAGCAGCGGAAAGGGACAGGGGGCTTCACCCCTCCACTTT.

This chain joins TRBV2 and TRBJ2-5, with D tentatively TRBD1 (6 bases). The CDR3 contains 15 residues. The V end lost 6 bases, the J end lost 5 bases, and 19 bases lay between the germline ends. The germline CDR1 and CDR2 sequences are SNHLY and FYNNEI. The CDR3 sequence is CASSALQGAKETQYF. Here the CDR3 DNA reads TGTGCCAGCAGCGCATTACAGGGAGCGAAGGAGACCCAGTACTTC.

The rearrangement links TRBV3-1 (or the pseudogene TRBV3-2) to TRBJ1-5; D not certain. This CDR3 is 14 amino acids long. Germline V gene sequence: CDR1 LGHDT, CDR2 YNNKEL (reference sequence). V was shortened by 0 bases and J by 6 bases, with 9 bases between the two germline ends. The CDR3 loop reads CASSQDLISQPQHF. As DNA, the CDR3 is TGTGCCAGCAGCCAAGATTTAATTAGTCAGCCCCAGCATTTT.

There are a few counts of this clone. The chain links TRBV3-1 (or the pseudogene TRBV3-2) to TRBJ1-1; D perhaps matches TRBD1 (6 bases). V was clipped by 4 bases and J by 0 bases, with 18 bases between them. The germline gives CDR1 LGHDT, CDR2 YNNKEL (reference sequence). The CDR3 sequence is 17 residues long. The CDR3 nucleotides are TGTGCCAGCAGCCGCCGGACAGCGGCGCACCTGAACACTGAAGCTTTCTTT. This translates into CASSRRTAAHLNTEAFF.

The chain carries TRBV5-1 and TRBJ2-3; 7 bases match TRBD2. The CDR3 covers 14 residues. V shed 4 bases, J shed 2 bases, and the junction held 4 bases outside the gene matches. Germline values: CDR1 SGHRS, CDR2 YFSETQ. DNA for the CDR3: TGCGCCAGCAGCGGGACTACCAACACAGATACGCAGTATTTT. Translation: CASSGTTNTDTQYF. Based on the CDR3 plus reference TRBV5-1 and TRBJ2-3, the full variable domain is KAGVTQTPRYLIKTRGQQVTLSCSPISGHRSVSWYQQTPGQGLQFLFEYFSETQRNKGNFPGRFSGRQFSNSRSEMNVSTLELGDSALYLCASSGTTNTDTQYFGPGTRLTVL.

The chain recombines TRBV6-5 with TRBJ2-1, with TRBD2 as a possible D gene (5 bases). From germline, CDR1 is MNHEY and CDR2 SVGAGI. The V end lost 11 bases, the J end lost 3 bases, and 17 bases lay between the germline ends. The CDR3 is 14 amino acids. For the CDR3, the DNA is TGTGCCTCAGCTGTATCCGCGGGCTACAATGAGCAGTTCTTC. Translated, it gives CASAVSAGYNEQFF.

The sample holds many counts of this clone. This chain joins TRBV19 and TRBJ2-7; TRBD2 matches 10 bases. J was trimmed by 4 bases and V by 7 bases; bases with no gene match: 4. This CDR3 is built from 13 residues. The germline V gene encodes CDR1 LNHDA and CDR2 SQIVND (reference sequence). DNA of the CDR3: TGTGCCAGTATGGATAGCGGGGGGTACGAGCAGTACTTC. Translating gives CASMDSGGYEQYF.

The chain employs TRBV2 and TRBJ1-1; no definite D call. V was pared by 4 bases and J by 1 base, with 7 bases between. The CDR3 runs to 13 residues. The V gene's germline CDR1 is SNHLY and CDR2 FYNNEI. The CDR3: CASSVRGNTEAFF. CDR3 DNA sequence: TGTGCCAGCAGTGTTCGGGGGAACACTGAAGCTTTCTTT.

This chain joins TRBV4-2 and TRBJ2-1; perhaps TRBD2 as D (6 bases). Germline CDR1 reads LGHNA; CDR2 reads YNFKEQ. V was clipped by 1 base and J by 7 bases, with 11 bases between them. This CDR3 has 14 residues. The chain's CDR3 is CASSQAGVENEQFF. DNA for the CDR3: TGTGCCAGCAGCCAAGCGGGAGTCGAGAATGAGCAGTTCTTC.

The chain uses TRBV7-9 and TRBJ1-2, with 8 bases that match TRBD1. The CDR3 sequence is 14 residues long. The V gene end was trimmed by 3 bases and the J gene end by 4 bases; junction bases not matched to a gene: 4. Germline loops: CDR1 SEHNR, CDR2 FQNEAQ (reference sequence). The CDR3 spells CASSLGTGGYGYTF. The CDR3 DNA sequence: TGTGCCAGCAGCTTGGGTACAGGGGGCTATGGCTACACCTTC.